This T cell receptor beta chain came from a study of monozygotic twins with inflammatory bowel disease. Study-level findings and limits: Compared with healthy co-twins, IBD patients showed reduced TCRbeta repertoire diversity by inverse Simpson. Patient repertoires may have gained variability from differing immunosuppressive treatments.

A 2.5 ml blood sample was drawn per donor. The UMIs carried a 6-nucleotide sample barcode, and they were added by template switching. With the 5' RACE reads reprocessed, TCRdb shows one record per CDR3 protein and no DNA. The sample shows some 160,000 distinct CDR3 sequences, and approximately 7% sits with its ten largest clones. The CDR3 contains 14 residues. CDR1 is SGHTA, CDR2 FQGTGA, per germline. Remarks on this clonotype: Its matching antigen is unknown.

The genes are TRBV7-3 and TRBJ2-5; TCRdb gives TRBD2 as the D gene, but with no DNA this cannot be confirmed. This sequence originates from a human donor with ulcerative colitis or Crohn's disease, or a healthy co-twin of an affected twin (not recorded which). Sequencing was carried out using blood. The CDR3 sequence is CASSSRGFGETQYF.